A single sample gave rise to the 7 T cell receptor beta chains below, sequenced in a study of blood T cells in healthy people across ages. A second PCR of 7 to 11 cycles used a sample-barcoded 5' primer and a J-beta primer mix. From the 5' RACE reads, TCRdb called clonotypes with MiXCR, one entry per CDR3 protein. The sample lists 500,000 to 600,000 distinct CDR3 sequences; approximately 25% were seen once. Material for sequencing was blood. These receptors all stem from a woman aged 70-85 years in good health.

This clonotype has only a few counts. V gene TRBV5-6 combines with J gene TRBJ1-1; the D is unclear. The CDR3 covers 11 residues. Trimming shortened V by 1 base and J by 11 bases, and 9 bases separated the two germline ends. The germline V gene has CDR1 SGHDT and CDR2 YYEEEE. CDR3 loop: CASSLYYDAFF. CDR3 coding DNA: TGTGCCAGCAGCTTGTATTACGACGCTTTCTTT.

This rearrangement joins TRBV29-1 to TRBJ2-3, with TRBD2 matching over 9 bases. The V and J ends lost 4 bases and 7 bases, in that order; junction bases with no gene match: 12. This CDR3 spans 15 amino acids. Germline values: CDR1 SQVTM, CDR2 ANQGSEA. This CDR3 reads CSVGGAGGLSNTQYF. The CDR3 DNA reads TGCAGCGTTGGGGGTGCGGGGGGGCTTTCGAATACGCAGTATTTT.

The chain carries TRBV6-2 or TRBV6-3 and TRBJ2-7; no firm D call. Trimming took off 4 bases at V and 2 bases at J, with 9 bases between the two ends. The CDR3 runs 13 residues. Germline V gene lookup returns CDR1 MNHEY and CDR2 SVGEGT. CDR3 DNA sequence: TGTGCCAGCAGTTTCGACGGGCCCTACGAGCAGTACTTC. Amino acid sequence: CASSFDGPYEQYF.

This clonotype was counted only a few times. The genes are TRBV5-1 and TRBJ2-5, with 8 positions matching TRBD2. The J call could be wrong; TRBJ2-7 is a better fit for the DNA end. CDR1 is SGHRS, CDR2 YFSETQ, per germline. This CDR3 region has 15 residues. In DNA form, the CDR3 reads TGCGCCAGCAGCTTGGTTGTCGGGGGGGCATACGAGCAGTACTTC. Translated: CASSLVVGGAYEQYF.

This clonotype was seen a handful of times. The chain couples TRBV6-2 or TRBV6-3 to TRBJ2-3; 10 bases line up with TRBD2. J was trimmed by 5 bases and V by 8 bases; bases with no gene match: 13. Germline CDR1 is MNHEY and CDR2 is SVGEGT. The CDR3 is made up of 16 amino acids. The CDR3 DNA reads as TGTGCCAGCGGCCTAGCGGGGGTCCCCGCAAGAGATACGCAGTATTTT. The encoded protein is CASGLAGVPARDTQYF.

This clonotype was seen a handful of times. Written as DNA, the CDR3 is TGCAGTGCTAGAGGGGGGAACCAAGAGACCCAGTACTTC. Amino acid sequence: CSARGGNQETQYF. V usage is TRBV20-1 and J usage is TRBJ2-5; D assignment may be TRBD1 or TRBD2 (5 bases each). Trimming took off 1 base at V and 0 bases at J, with 6 bases between the two ends. This CDR3 region has 13 residues. Per the germline V gene, CDR1 is DFQATT and CDR2 is SNEGSKA (reference sequence).

This chain uses TRBV29-1 with TRBJ1-2, with 8 bases identical to TRBD1. This CDR3 region has 13 residues. J was trimmed by 8 bases and V by 4 bases; bases with no gene match: 9. Germline CDR1 SQVTM, CDR2 ANQGSEA. In DNA, the CDR3 is TGCAGCGTTGTGGGACAGGACTCTTGGGGCTACACCTTC. Amino acid sequence: CSVVGQDSWGYTF.